This T cell receptor beta chain is drawn from a study of CD8+ T cells in alopecia areata. Study-wide points: It was less clear whether patients shared TCRs than it was in mice, possibly because of HLA. Significant decreases in scalp clonality and expanded CD8+ clones followed tofacitinib treatment. It was lesional scalp, especially alopecia totalis/universalis, that showed higher clonality than normal scalp.

Extraction of RNA preceded its reverse transcription into cDNA, which served as the sequencing template. Profiled with immunoSEQ multiplex PCR; TCRdb holds only in-frame clones, not every one. The table shows around 110,000 clones, with about three fifths occurring only once. This clone was observed a few times. As yet, its antigen is unknown. V was cut by 2 bases and J by 8 bases, with 16 bases left in between. The CDR3 runs 15 residues. From germline, CDR1 is SEHNR and CDR2 FQNEAQ (reference sequence). As to treatment: oral pan-JAK inhibitor, 5-10 mg twice daily. It was from alopecia areata patients that lesional scalp punch biopsies and peripheral blood were collected.

The sample was CD8+ T cells sorted from blood, taken at week 24, from a patient treated with tofacitinib. The TCR sequence derives from a human donor with alopecia areata. The chain combines TRBV7-9 with TRBJ2-4, with TRBD2 as a possible D gene (7 bases). This CDR3 is CASSLSSGGMHIQYF. The DNA of the CDR3 is TGTGCCAGCAGCTTATCCTCGGGGGGCATGCACATTCAGTACTTC.